This T cell receptor beta chain was profiled in a study of beta chain features in type 1 diabetes. In the case of this clone: The antigen is not known.

As every portion of the isolated RNA was reverse transcribed, the sequencing read expressed TCRB transcripts. The method was immunoSEQ multiplex PCR; TCRdb's version includes in-frame clones alone and lacks a portion of them. The sample yields 300,000 to 400,000 clones, roughly 12% seen once. The CDR3 spans 16 residues. CDR1 SEHNR and CDR2 FQNEAQ come from the germline V gene (reference sequence). V lost 2 bases and J lost 4, with 18 bases in between. Overall study results and limits: A definitive answer on HLA type influencing TCRB rearrangement was not reached here. In the patient group, naive, central memory and Treg TCRB repertoires seemed more alike than in the healthy donor group.

This TCR was recovered from a man aged 18-30 years in good health. The sequenced sample consisted of naive CD4+ T cells from blood. This rearrangement joins TRBV7-9 to TRBJ2-7; D may be TRBD2 (6 bases). The CDR3 region has the DNA TGTGCCAGCAGCTTATTCGGGGGTGGAGCCGATTACGAGCAGTACTTC. It encodes CASSLFGGGADYEQYF.